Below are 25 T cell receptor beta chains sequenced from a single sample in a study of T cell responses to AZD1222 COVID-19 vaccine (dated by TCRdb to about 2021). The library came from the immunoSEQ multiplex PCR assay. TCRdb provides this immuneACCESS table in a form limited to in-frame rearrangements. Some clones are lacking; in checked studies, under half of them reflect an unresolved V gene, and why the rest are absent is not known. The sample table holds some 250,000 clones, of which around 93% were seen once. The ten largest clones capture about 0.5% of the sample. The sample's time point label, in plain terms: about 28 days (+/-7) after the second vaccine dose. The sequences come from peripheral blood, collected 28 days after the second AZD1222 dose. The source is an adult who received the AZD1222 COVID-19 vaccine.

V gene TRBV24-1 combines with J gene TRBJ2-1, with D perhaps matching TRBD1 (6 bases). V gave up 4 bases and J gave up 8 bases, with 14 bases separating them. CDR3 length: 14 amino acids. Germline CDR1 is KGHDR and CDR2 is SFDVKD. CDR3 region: CATSDTGQIYEQFF. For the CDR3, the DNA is TGTGCCACCAGTGACACCGGACAGATCTATGAGCAGTTCTTC.

The CDR3 region is CASMRTGDLNYGYTF. As DNA, the CDR3 is TGTGCCAGCATGCGGACAGGAGACCTTAACTATGGCTACACCTTC. V gene TRBV7-2 combines with J gene TRBJ1-2, with TRBD1 identical over 7 bases. V shed 7 bases and J 1 base; nucleotides not matched to a gene: 9. The CDR3 totals 15 residues. Germline V gene lookup returns CDR1 SGHTA and CDR2 FQGNSA.

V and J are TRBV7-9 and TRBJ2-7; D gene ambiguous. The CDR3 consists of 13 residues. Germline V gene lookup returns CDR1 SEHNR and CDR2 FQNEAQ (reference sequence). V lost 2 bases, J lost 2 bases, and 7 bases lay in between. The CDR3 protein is CASSLLTTYEQYF. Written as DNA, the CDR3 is TGTGCCAGCAGCTTATTGACGACCTACGAGCAGTACTTC.

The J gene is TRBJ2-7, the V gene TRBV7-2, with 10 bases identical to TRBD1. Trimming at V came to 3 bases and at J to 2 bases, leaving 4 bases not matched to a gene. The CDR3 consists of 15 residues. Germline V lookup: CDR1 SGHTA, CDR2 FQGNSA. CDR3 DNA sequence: TGTGCCAGCAGCTTGACAGGGGGCCTCGCCTACGAGCAGTACTTC. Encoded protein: CASSLTGGLAYEQYF.

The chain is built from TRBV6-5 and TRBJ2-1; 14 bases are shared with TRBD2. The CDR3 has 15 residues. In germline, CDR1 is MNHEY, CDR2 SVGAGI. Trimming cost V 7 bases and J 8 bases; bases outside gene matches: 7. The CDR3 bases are TGTGCCAGCACTCCGACTAGCGGGGGGGTTTATGAGCAGTTCTTC. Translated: CASTPTSGGVYEQFF.

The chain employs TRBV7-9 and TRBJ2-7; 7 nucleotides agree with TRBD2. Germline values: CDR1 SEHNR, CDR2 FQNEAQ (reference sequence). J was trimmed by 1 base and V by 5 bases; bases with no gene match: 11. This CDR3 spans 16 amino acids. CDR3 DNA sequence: TGTGCCAGCAGCCCGTTGGCGGGAGTGGTATCCTACGAGCAGTACTTC. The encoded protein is CASSPLAGVVSYEQYF. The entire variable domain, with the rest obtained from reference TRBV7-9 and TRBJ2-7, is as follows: DTGVSQNPRHKITKRGQNVTFRCDPISEHNRLYWYRQTLGQGPEFLTYFQNEAQLEKSRLLSDRFSAERPKGSFSTLEIQRTEQGDSAMYLCASSPLAGVVSYEQYFGPGTRLTVT.

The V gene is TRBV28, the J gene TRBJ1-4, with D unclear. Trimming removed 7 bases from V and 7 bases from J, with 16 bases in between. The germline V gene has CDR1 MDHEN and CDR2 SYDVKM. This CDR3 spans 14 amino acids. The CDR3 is CASTLGFRGEKLFF. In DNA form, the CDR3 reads TGTGCCAGCACCCTGGGGTTTCGTGGTGAAAAACTGTTTTTT.

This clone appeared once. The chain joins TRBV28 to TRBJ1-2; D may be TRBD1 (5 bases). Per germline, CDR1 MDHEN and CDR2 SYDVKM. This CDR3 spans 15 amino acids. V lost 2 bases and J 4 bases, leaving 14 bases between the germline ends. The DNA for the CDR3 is TGTGCCAGCAGTTTACAGGGCAGGGAAGCCTATGGCTACACCTTC. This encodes CASSLQGREAYGYTF.

The CDR3 region is CASGPPGLGYNEQFF. The CDR3 DNA is TGTGCCAGCGGCCCGCCGGGACTGGGGTACAATGAGCAGTTCTTC. The rearrangement links TRBV27 to TRBJ2-1; D perhaps matches TRBD2 (6 bases). Trimming stripped 8 bases from V and 4 bases from J, with 18 bases between. Germline V lookup: CDR1 MNHEY, CDR2 SMNVEV (reference sequence). The CDR3 consists of 15 residues.

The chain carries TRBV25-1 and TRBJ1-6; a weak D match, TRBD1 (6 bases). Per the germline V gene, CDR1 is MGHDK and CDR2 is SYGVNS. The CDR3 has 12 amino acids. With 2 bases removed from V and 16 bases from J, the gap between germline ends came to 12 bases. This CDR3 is CASSEGWGRLHF. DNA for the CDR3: TGTGCCAGCAGTGAAGGTTGGGGGCGGCTCCACTTT.

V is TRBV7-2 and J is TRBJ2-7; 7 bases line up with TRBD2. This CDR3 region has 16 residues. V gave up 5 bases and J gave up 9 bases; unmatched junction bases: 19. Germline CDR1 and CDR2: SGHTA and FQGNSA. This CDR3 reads CASSPQSGRAQGGQYF. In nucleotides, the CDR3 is TGTGCCAGCAGCCCTCAAAGTGGGAGGGCCCAAGGAGGGCAGTACTTC.

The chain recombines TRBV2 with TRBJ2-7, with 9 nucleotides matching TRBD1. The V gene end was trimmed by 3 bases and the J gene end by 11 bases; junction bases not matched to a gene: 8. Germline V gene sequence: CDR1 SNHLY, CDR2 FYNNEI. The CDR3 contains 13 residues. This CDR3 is CASSDQGQGGEYF. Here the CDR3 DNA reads TGTGCCAGCAGTGACCAGGGACAGGGTGGGGAGTACTTC.

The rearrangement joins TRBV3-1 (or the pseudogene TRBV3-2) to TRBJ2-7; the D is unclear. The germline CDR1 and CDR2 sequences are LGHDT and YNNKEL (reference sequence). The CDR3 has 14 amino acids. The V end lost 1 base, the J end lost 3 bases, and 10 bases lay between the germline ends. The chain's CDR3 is CASSQGPEYYEQYF. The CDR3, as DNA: TGTGCCAGCAGCCAAGGACCAGAGTACTACGAGCAGTACTTC.

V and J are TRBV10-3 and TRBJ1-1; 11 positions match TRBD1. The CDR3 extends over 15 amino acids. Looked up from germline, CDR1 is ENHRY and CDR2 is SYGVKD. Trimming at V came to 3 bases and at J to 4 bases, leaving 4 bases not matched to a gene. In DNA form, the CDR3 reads TGTGCCATCAGTGATTCCGGGACAGGGGGCACTGAAGCTTTCTTT. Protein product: CAISDSGTGGTEAFF.

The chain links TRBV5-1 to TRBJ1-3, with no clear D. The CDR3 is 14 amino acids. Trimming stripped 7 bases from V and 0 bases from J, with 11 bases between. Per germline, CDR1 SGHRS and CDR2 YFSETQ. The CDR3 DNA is TGCGCCAGCGGAGTAGGGCCCTCTGGAAACACCATATATTTT. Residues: CASGVGPSGNTIYF.

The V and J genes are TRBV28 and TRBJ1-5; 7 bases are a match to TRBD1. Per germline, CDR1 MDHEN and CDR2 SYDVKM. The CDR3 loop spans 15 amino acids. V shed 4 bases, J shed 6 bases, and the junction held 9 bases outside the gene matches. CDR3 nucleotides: TGTGCCAGCAGTTCAAGACAGGGAAGGTTTCAGCCCCAGCATTTT. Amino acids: CASSSRQGRFQPQHF.

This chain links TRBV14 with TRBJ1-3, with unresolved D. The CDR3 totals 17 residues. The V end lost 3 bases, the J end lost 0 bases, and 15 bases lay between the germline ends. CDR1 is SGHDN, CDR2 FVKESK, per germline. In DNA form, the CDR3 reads TGTGCCAGCAGCCATAACGGACGGCTTTTCTCTGGAAACACCATATATTTT. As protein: CASSHNGRLFSGNTIYF.

Here the CDR3 reads CASGGADTDTQYF. The CDR3 coding sequence is TGTGCCTCAGGGGGGGCCGACACAGATACGCAGTATTTT. The chain recombines TRBV9 with TRBJ2-3; tentatively, D is TRBD1 or TRBD2 (7 bases each). CDR3 size: 13 residues. Per the germline V gene, CDR1 is SGDLS and CDR2 is YYNGEE. Trimming removed 10 bases from V and 2 bases from J, with 14 bases in between.

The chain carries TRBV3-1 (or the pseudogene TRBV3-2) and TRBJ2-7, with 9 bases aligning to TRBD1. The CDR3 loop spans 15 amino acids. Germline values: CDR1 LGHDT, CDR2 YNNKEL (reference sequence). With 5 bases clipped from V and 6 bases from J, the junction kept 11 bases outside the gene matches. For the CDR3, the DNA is TGTGCCAGCAGCTCCCGGGACAGGGCGTGGGGCGAGCAGTACTTC. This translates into CASSSRDRAWGEQYF.

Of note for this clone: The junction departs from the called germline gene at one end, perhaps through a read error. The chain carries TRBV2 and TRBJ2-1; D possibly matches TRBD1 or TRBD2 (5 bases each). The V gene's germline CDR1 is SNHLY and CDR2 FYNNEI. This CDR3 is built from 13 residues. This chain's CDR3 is CTSLRDQYNEQFF. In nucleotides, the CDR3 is TGTACCAGCCTCAGGGACCAATACAATGAGCAGTTCTTC.

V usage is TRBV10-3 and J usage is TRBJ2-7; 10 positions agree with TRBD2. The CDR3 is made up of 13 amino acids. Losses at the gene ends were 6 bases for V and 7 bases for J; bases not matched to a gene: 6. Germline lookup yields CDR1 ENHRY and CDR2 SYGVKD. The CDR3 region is CAISTGTSEEQYF. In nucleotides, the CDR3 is TGTGCCATCAGCACCGGGACTAGCGAGGAGCAGTACTTC.

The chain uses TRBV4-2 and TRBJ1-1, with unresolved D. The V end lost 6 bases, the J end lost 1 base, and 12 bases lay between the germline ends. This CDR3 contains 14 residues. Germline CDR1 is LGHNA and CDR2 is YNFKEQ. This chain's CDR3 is CASSPREGNTEAFF. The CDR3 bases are TGTGCCAGCAGTCCCCGGGAGGGGAACACTGAAGCTTTCTTT.

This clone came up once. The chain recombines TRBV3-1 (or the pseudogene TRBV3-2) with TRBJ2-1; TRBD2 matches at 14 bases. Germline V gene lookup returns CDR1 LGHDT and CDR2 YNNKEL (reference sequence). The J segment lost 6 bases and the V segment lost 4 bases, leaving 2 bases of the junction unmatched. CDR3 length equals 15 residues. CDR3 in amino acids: CASSPGTSGGNEQFF. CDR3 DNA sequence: TGTGCCAGCAGCCCCGGGACTAGCGGGGGCAATGAGCAGTTCTTC.

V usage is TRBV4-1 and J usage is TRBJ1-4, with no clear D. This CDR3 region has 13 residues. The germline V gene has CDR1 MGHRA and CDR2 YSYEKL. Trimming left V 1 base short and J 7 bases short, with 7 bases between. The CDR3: CASSQVNGEKLFF. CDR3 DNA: TGCGCCAGCAGCCAAGTGAACGGTGAAAAACTGTTTTTT.

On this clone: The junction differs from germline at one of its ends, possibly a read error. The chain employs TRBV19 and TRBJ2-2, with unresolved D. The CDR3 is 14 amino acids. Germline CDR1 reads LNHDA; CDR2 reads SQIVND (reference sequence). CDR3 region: CATPTRSDTGELFF. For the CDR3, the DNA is TGCGCCACCCCCACCAGGTCGGACACCGGGGAGCTGTTTTTT. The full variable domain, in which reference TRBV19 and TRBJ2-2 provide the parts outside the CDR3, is DGGITQSPKYLFRKEGQNVTLSCEQNLNHDAMYWYRQDPGQGLRLIYYSQIVNDFQKGDIAEGYSVSREKKESFPLTVTSAQKNPTAFYLCATPTRSDTGELFFGEGSRLTVL.